The 4 T cell receptor beta chains presented below share a single source sample, sequenced in a study of neoadjuvant nivolumab and ipilimumab in lung cancer. Data came from immunoSEQ multiplex PCR; TCRdb stores just in-frame clones and leaves some out. The sample consists of about 16,000 clones, roughly four fifths of them appearing once. The sequencing used tumor tissue, collected after neoadjuvant nivolumab, alone or with ipilimumab, at or shortly before surgery. These TCRs come from an adult with non-small cell lung cancer.

The chain carries TRBV6-5 and TRBJ1-6; unclear D gene. CDR3 length: 12 amino acids. V was clipped by 6 bases and J by 10 bases, with 10 bases between them. CDR1 MNHEY and CDR2 SVGAGI come from the germline V gene. The CDR3 here is CASSRPESPLHF. In DNA, the CDR3 is TGTGCCAGCAGCCGACCCGAATCACCCCTCCACTTT.

Worth noting for this clone: The identical CDR3 is also encoded by other nucleotide sequences in the sample. DNA of the CDR3: TGTGCCAGCAGTTACGGGGGCACTGAAGCTTTCTTT. It yields the protein CASSYGGTEAFF. The rearrangement joins TRBV6-5 to TRBJ1-1; D may be TRBD1 (5 bases). This CDR3 is built from 12 residues. Per germline, CDR1 MNHEY and CDR2 SVGAGI. V lost 2 bases to trimming and J lost 4 bases, with 5 bases between them.

The V gene is TRBV28, the J gene TRBJ1-5; the D is unclear. V was trimmed by 1 base and J by 0 bases, leaving 10 bases between them. CDR1 and CDR2 (germline): MDHEN, SYDVKM. This CDR3 is 16 amino acids long. For the CDR3, the DNA is TGTGCCAGCAGTTTATCGGGCAGAAATAGCAATCAGCCCCAGCATTTT. Amino acids: CASSLSGRNSNQPQHF.

J is TRBJ1-6 and V is TRBV7-6; TRBD1 might be the D (6 bases). Trimming cost V 2 bases and J 10 bases, with 12 bases left between them. The CDR3 is 14 amino acids. Germline loops: CDR1 SGHVS, CDR2 FNYEAQ. The CDR3 sequence is CASSLTGAGSPLHF. CDR3 DNA: TGTGCCAGCAGCTTAACGGGGGCAGGGTCACCCCTCCACTTT.